This TCR beta chain came from a study of blood T cell repertoires in COVID-19. The study recruited people aged about 18 to 95 years across some 23 US areas. Cohorts were determined from participant-reported clinical history. This clone appeared a single time. TCRdb keeps only in-frame clones here, not all; method: immunoSEQ multiplex PCR. Among 200,000 or so clones, 70% to 85% were seen once, and the ten largest hold around 1.8%. The V segment lost 10 bases and the J segment 2 bases; nucleotides outside the gene matches: 3. CDR1 is MNHNY, CDR2 SVGAGI, per germline (reference sequence). The CDR3 spans 12 residues.

The sample consisted of PBMCs or T cells enriched from blood (not recorded which). The rearrangement joins TRBV6-6 to TRBJ1-2; 8 positions match TRBD1. The TCR sequence derives from a man aged 55 to 70 who had recovered from COVID-19. In DNA form, the CDR3 reads TGTGCCATCGGACAGGGCAACTATGGCTACACCTTC. As protein: CAIGQGNYGYTF.